Below are 5 T cell receptor beta chains sequenced from a single sample in a study of cytotoxic CD8 clonotypes in ibrutinib-treated CLL. Clones were read by immunoSEQ multiplex PCR, and TCRdb kept only the in-frame ones, dropping some. Among under 45,000 clones listed, around 67% were seen once. The sequenced sample was PBMCs, obtained at disease progression, from a patient treated with ibrutinib. The receptor set was obtained from a human donor with chronic lymphocytic leukemia.

The chain is built from TRBV28 and TRBJ1-5, with 10 bases aligning to TRBD1. Germline-derived CDR1 and CDR2 are MDHEN and SYDVKM. V shed 6 bases and J 3 bases; nucleotides not matched to a gene: 8. The CDR3 length is 16 residues. The CDR3 region has the DNA TGTGCCAGCAGCCAGACAGGGGGCGCGAACAATCAGCCCCAGCATTTT. Translating gives CASSQTGGANNQPQHF.

This clone turned up a few times. The chain employs TRBV7-9 and TRBJ1-5; unclear D gene. The germline V gene has CDR1 SEHNR and CDR2 FQNEAQ (reference sequence). The CDR3 covers 12 residues. With 1 base removed from V and 5 bases from J, the gap between germline ends came to 3 bases. The CDR3 protein is CASSLGDQPQHF. As DNA, the CDR3 is TGTGCCAGCAGCTTAGGTGATCAGCCCCAGCATTTT.

The rearrangement uses TRBV7-2 and TRBJ2-2; 11 bases line up with TRBD2. The J segment lost 5 bases and the V segment lost 6 bases, leaving 5 bases of the junction unmatched. CDR3 length: 15 amino acids. CDR1 and CDR2 from the germline V gene are SGHTA and FQGNSA. The CDR3 sequence: CASSLLAGETGELFF. The CDR3 DNA is TGTGCCAGCAGTTTACTAGCGGGAGAAACCGGGGAGCTGTTTTTT.

The CDR3 region has the DNA TGTGCCAGTACCCCAAGCCTCGGCGGGAATCAGCCCCAGCATTTT. Protein sequence: CASTPSLGGNQPQHF. The rearrangement uses TRBV19 and TRBJ1-5; no clear D. Germline lookup yields CDR1 LNHDA and CDR2 SQIVND (reference sequence). The V and J ends lost 7 bases and 4 bases respectively, with 17 bases between them. The CDR3 loop spans 15 amino acids.

The genes are TRBV30 and TRBJ2-7, with unresolved D. Germline CDR1 is GTSNPN and CDR2 is SVGIG (reference sequence). Trimming cost V 2 bases and J 5 bases, with 13 bases left between them. This CDR3 contains 13 residues. The CDR3, as DNA: TGTGCCTGGAGTAGGATTGAGAGAGACGAGCAGTACTTC. Its protein is CAWSRIERDEQYF.